The 27 T cell receptor beta chains below were found in one sample sequenced in a study of shared clonotypes between healthy human individuals. The method was immunoSEQ multiplex PCR; TCRdb's version includes in-frame clones alone and lacks a portion of them. The profile covers hundreds of thousands of clones, with roughly 79% appearing a single time and around 12% taken by the ten largest. Sequences were obtained from PBMCs. Every receptor here comes from a woman in her 40s in good health. Some clones in this sample may be carry-over from other donors' samples.

V is TRBV30 and J is TRBJ2-3; a possible D gene is TRBD2 (6 bases). The CDR3 covers 14 residues. Germline V gene lookup returns CDR1 GTSNPN and CDR2 SVGIG (reference sequence). Trimming stripped 0 bases from V and 4 bases from J, with 11 bases between. The DNA of the CDR3 is TGTGCCTGGAGTGTTACCTCGGGGGCAGATACGCAGTATTTT. It specifies CAWSVTSGADTQYF.

The rearrangement joins TRBV7-9 to TRBJ1-2; no definite D call. Trimming removed 6 bases from V and 2 bases from J, with 10 bases in between. CDR3 size: 13 residues. CDR1 is SEHNR and CDR2 is FQNEAQ in the germline V gene (reference sequence). This CDR3 reads CASRVDGNYGYTF. The CDR3 nucleotides are TGTGCCAGCAGGGTAGACGGCAACTATGGCTACACCTTC.

CDR3 in DNA: TGTGCCAGCAGTTCAGAAGGGAGTTCCACTGAAGCTTTCTTT. The encoded protein is CASSSEGSSTEAFF. V usage is TRBV27 and J usage is TRBJ1-1, with unresolved D. CDR1 is MNHEY, CDR2 SMNVEV, per germline (reference sequence). V was clipped by 4 bases and J by 4 bases, with 13 bases between them. CDR3 size: 14 residues.

V gene TRBV12-2 combines with J gene TRBJ2-3; TRBD2, as called in the table, went unchecked against the DNA. TRBV12-2 is a known pseudogene. The CDR3 totals 15 residues. CDR3 amino acids: CASRPGLPITDTQYF. The CDR3 coding sequence is TGTGCAAGTCGCCCAGGACTACCTATCACAGATACGCAGTATTTT.

A word on this clone: This likely reflects a read error, since a far larger clone is one base away. This chain joins TRBV11-2 and TRBJ2-7; TRBD2 agrees at 10 bases. The CDR3 extends over 17 amino acids. The germline gives CDR1 SGHAT, CDR2 FQNNGV. The CDR3 DNA reads TGTGCCTGCAGCATAGAACTAGCGGGGAGTGGGAGGGACGAGCAGTACTTC. Amino acids: CACSIELAGSGRDEQYF.

This clone was recorded only once. The rearrangement uses TRBV28 and TRBJ1-1; possibly TRBD1 for D (5 bases). CDR3 length: 13 amino acids. Trimming removed 5 bases at V and 4 bases at J, with 11 bases between. The V gene's germline CDR1 is MDHEN and CDR2 SYDVKM. CDR3 in amino acids: CASSRPGRTEAFF. CDR3 bases: TGTGCCAGCAGTCGGCCAGGGCGCACTGAAGCTTTCTTT.

This clone was seen once. A much more abundant neighbour one base away suggests this may be a read error. This chain joins TRBV5-8 and TRBJ2-6; D gene ambiguous. This CDR3 region has 14 residues. V lost 0 bases to trimming and J lost 0 bases, with 1 base between them. Germline CDR1 reads SGHTS; CDR2 reads YDEGEE. The CDR3 spells CASSLGSGANVLTF. As DNA, the CDR3 is TGTGCCAGCAGCTTGGGCTCTGGGGCCAACGTCCTGACTTTC.

This chain uses TRBV10-1 with TRBJ2-5; D unclear. CDR1 WNHNN and CDR2 SYGVQD come from the germline V gene (reference sequence). The CDR3 is 13 amino acids. The V end lost 2 bases, the J end lost 5 bases, and 9 bases lay between the germline ends. The CDR3 here is CASSERLWETQYF. The CDR3 nucleotides are TGCGCCAGCAGTGAGAGGCTGTGGGAGACCCAGTACTTC.

This rearrangement joins TRBV10-1 to TRBJ1-6; a weak D match, TRBD1 (5 bases). Trimming removed 5 bases from V and 8 bases from J, with 10 bases in between. Germline V gene lookup returns CDR1 WNHNN and CDR2 SYGVQD (reference sequence). The CDR3 loop spans 13 amino acids. CDR3 sequence reads: CASSRTGDSPLHF. The CDR3 nucleotides are TGCGCCAGCAGTAGGACGGGGGATTCACCCCTCCACTTT.

This clone was counted a single time. The chain employs TRBV6-1 and TRBJ1-1; D not resolved. The V end lost 2 bases, the J end lost 0 bases, and 13 bases lay between the germline ends. The CDR3 loop spans 16 amino acids. CDR1 is MNHNS, CDR2 SASEGT, per germline. CDR3 sequence (DNA): TGTGCCAGCAGTGAACTTCGGGCCTCCATGAACACTGAAGCTTTCTTT. This encodes CASSELRASMNTEAFF.

This clone was recorded once. The chain couples TRBV27 to TRBJ1-5; D remains unclear. V gave up 0 bases and J gave up 4 bases, with 10 bases separating them. CDR3 length: 15 residues. Per the germline V gene, CDR1 is MNHEY and CDR2 is SMNVEV (reference sequence). In DNA, the CDR3 is TGTGCCAGCAGTTTATCGAGTGGCGGGAATCAGCCCCAGCATTTT. This codes for CASSLSSGGNQPQHF.

This CDR3 is CASSSGQLDGANVLTF. Written as DNA, the CDR3 is TGTGCCAGCAGTTCCGGACAGTTAGATGGGGCCAACGTCCTGACTTTC. The chain links TRBV6-5 to TRBJ2-6; D may be TRBD1 (6 bases). The V gene lost 4 bases and the J gene lost 3 bases, with 13 bases spanning the gap. The CDR3 consists of 16 residues. Germline V gene data show CDR1 as MNHEY and CDR2 as SVGAGI.

This clone was recorded once. This chain uses TRBV10-3 with TRBJ1-1; D is unresolved. From germline, CDR1 is ENHRY and CDR2 SYGVKD. The CDR3 is made up of 14 amino acids. Trimming removed 11 bases from V and 3 bases from J, with 19 bases in between. CDR3 sequence: CAVRGYASHTEAFF. As DNA, the CDR3 is TGTGCCGTTCGCGGCTACGCCAGCCACACTGAAGCTTTCTTT.

This sequence joins TRBV6-5 and TRBJ2-1; 9 bases match TRBD2. This CDR3 has 15 residues. Germline V lookup: CDR1 MNHEY, CDR2 SVGAGI. Losses at the gene ends were 9 bases for V and 9 bases for J; bases not matched to a gene: 15. The CDR3, as DNA: TGTGCCAGTTCACGAACGCGGGAGGGCGGCGTTGAGCAGTTCTTC. Protein product: CASSRTREGGVEQFF.

The V call is TRBV6-1, the J call TRBJ2-3, with 11 bases that match TRBD2. V shed 8 bases and J 6 bases; nucleotides not matched to a gene: 7. The CDR3 has 14 residues. In germline, CDR1 is MNHNS, CDR2 SASEGT. Here the CDR3 reads CASVIAGGPDTQYF. CDR3 DNA sequence: TGTGCCAGCGTTATAGCGGGAGGGCCGGATACGCAGTATTTT.

The rearrangement links TRBV9 to TRBJ2-1; D could derive from TRBD1 or TRBD2 (5 bases each). The CDR3 contains 17 residues. The germline V gene encodes CDR1 SGDLS and CDR2 YYNGEE. V gave up 4 bases and J gave up 3 bases, with 20 bases separating them. CDR3 sequence: CASSPRDGVEHYNEQFF. For the CDR3, the DNA is TGTGCCAGCAGCCCCAGGGACGGAGTAGAACACTACAATGAGCAGTTCTTC.

The gene calls are TRBV5-6 and TRBJ2-7, with a tentative D call TRBD1 (5 bases). Germline V gene lookup returns CDR1 SGHDT and CDR2 YYEEEE. The CDR3 runs 14 residues. V lost 3 bases, J lost 4 bases, and 14 bases lay in between. CDR3: CASSWGKGKYEQYF. The CDR3 DNA reads as TGTGCCAGCAGCTGGGGCAAAGGGAAGTACGAGCAGTACTTC.

This clone was observed a few times. The chain employs TRBV5-4 and TRBJ2-3; maybe TRBD2 (5 bases). Trimming took 3 bases from V and 2 from J, leaving 25 bases between them. The CDR3 is 19 amino acids. Germline lookup yields CDR1 SGHNT and CDR2 YYREEE (reference sequence). This CDR3 is CASSSFGAARVHPTDTQYF. The CDR3 nucleotides are TGTGCCAGCAGCTCCTTCGGAGCGGCCCGAGTCCACCCCACAGATACGCAGTATTTT.

The genes are TRBV18 and TRBJ1-1; 7 nucleotides agree with TRBD1. Looked up from germline, CDR1 is KGHSH and CDR2 is LQKENI. This CDR3 spans 13 amino acids. Trimming removed 6 bases from V and 3 bases from J; junction bases left unmatched: 4. The DNA of the CDR3 is TGTGCCAGCTCGGGGGGGACAGACACTGAAGCTTTCTTT. This encodes CASSGGTDTEAFF.

The chain uses TRBV2 and TRBJ1-5; tentative D call: TRBD1 (6 bases). Germline values: CDR1 SNHLY, CDR2 FYNNEI. The CDR3 spans 13 residues. Trimming pared 8 bases from V and 3 bases from J, leaving 11 bases between. The CDR3 DNA reads as TGTGCCAGCTCCCGGGACAACAATCAGCCCCAGCATTTT. It translates to CASSRDNNQPQHF. Filled out from reference TRBV2 and TRBJ1-5, the complete variable domain reads EPEVTQTPSHQVTQMGQEVILRCVPISNHLYFYWYRQILGQKVEFLVSFYNNEISEKSEIFDDQFSVERPDGSNFTLKIRSTKLEDSAMYFCASSRDNNQPQHFGDGTRLSIL.

The rearrangement joins TRBV2 to TRBJ2-7; the match to TRBD1 covers 7 bases. The CDR3 length is 14 residues. The V segment lost 7 bases and the J segment 2 bases; nucleotides outside the gene matches: 8. The V gene's germline CDR1 is SNHLY and CDR2 FYNNEI. CDR3 sequence: CASITTGSTYEQYF. As DNA, the CDR3 is TGTGCCAGCATTACGACAGGGAGCACCTACGAGCAGTACTTC.

The V and J genes are TRBV18 and TRBJ2-1; 13 nucleotides match TRBD2. The germline CDR1 and CDR2 sequences are KGHSH and LQKENI. The V and J ends lost 3 bases and 7 bases, in that order; junction bases with no gene match: 3. This CDR3 is built from 15 residues. CDR3 loop: CASSPGLAGVNEQFF. Written as DNA, the CDR3 is TGTGCCAGCTCACCCGGACTAGCGGGAGTGAATGAGCAGTTCTTC.

As regards this clone: This CDR3 is also generated by other DNA sequences in the sample. The V gene is TRBV9, the J gene TRBJ2-1; D gene ambiguous. The CDR3 totals 12 residues. Germline assignment: CDR1 SGDLS and CDR2 YYNGEE. Between the trimmed V and J ends, which lost 0 bases and 6 bases, there was a span of 4 bases. The CDR3 DNA reads as TGTGCCAGCAGCGTAGTGTTCAATGAGCAGTTCTTC. Its protein product is CASSVVFNEQFF.

The chain is built from TRBV6-9 and TRBJ2-1; TRBD2 might be the D (5 bases). The CDR3 spans 16 residues. V was cut by 6 bases and J by 9 bases, with 24 bases left in between. CDR1 MNHGY and CDR2 SVAAGI come from the germline V gene. CDR3 sequence reads: CASRFVREGLSSEQFF. CDR3 in DNA: TGTGCCAGCAGATTCGTTAGGGAAGGACTTAGTAGTGAGCAGTTCTTC.

The chain employs TRBV5-4 and TRBJ2-7; 10 bases fit TRBD2. CDR1 SGHNT and CDR2 YYREEE come from the germline V gene (reference sequence). The junction had 7 bases not matched to a gene; V was cut back by 4 bases and J by 3 bases. This CDR3 has 15 residues. CDR3 in amino acids: CASSPRPSGGYEQYF. The CDR3 nucleotides are TGTGCCAGCAGCCCCCGTCCTAGCGGGGGCTACGAGCAGTACTTC. Full variable domain (rest looked up from reference TRBV5-4 and TRBJ2-7): ETGVTQSPTHLIKTRGQQVTLRCSSQSGHNTVSWYQQALGQGPQFIFQYYREEENGRGNFPPRFSGLQFPNYSSELNVNALELDDSALYLCASSPRPSGGYEQYFGPGTRLTVT.

The rearrangement uses TRBV6-5 and TRBJ2-7; D gene uncertain. V was pared by 6 bases and J by 0 bases, with 15 bases between. Germline CDR1 is MNHEY and CDR2 is SVGAGI. The CDR3 is 15 amino acids. The CDR3 bases are TGTGCCAGCAGCAGAATTGCGTCTAGCTCCTACGAGCAGTACTTC. This sequence encodes CASSRIASSSYEQYF.

As regards this clone: This sequence may be a read error, since a much larger clone differs from it by one base. The genes are TRBV7-2 and TRBJ2-7; D not resolved. Germline lookup yields CDR1 SGHTA and CDR2 FQGNSA. The CDR3 consists of 12 residues. Trimming pared 6 bases from V and 0 bases from J, leaving 6 bases between. CDR3 sequence: CASSMSSYEQYF. The CDR3 region has the DNA TGTGCCAGCAGTATGAGCTCCTACGAGCAGTACTTC.